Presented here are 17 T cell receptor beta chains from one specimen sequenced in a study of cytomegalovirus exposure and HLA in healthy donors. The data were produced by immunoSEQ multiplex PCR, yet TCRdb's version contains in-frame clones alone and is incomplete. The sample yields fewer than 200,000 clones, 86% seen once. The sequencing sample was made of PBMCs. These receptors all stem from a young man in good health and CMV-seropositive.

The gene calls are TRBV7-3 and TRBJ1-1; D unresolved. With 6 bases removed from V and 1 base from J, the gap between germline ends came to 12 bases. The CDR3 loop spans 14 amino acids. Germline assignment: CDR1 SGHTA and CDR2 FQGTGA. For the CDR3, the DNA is TGTGCCAGCAGTTCCTCGGGAGGGAACACTGAAGCTTTCTTT. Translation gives CASSSSGGNTEAFF.

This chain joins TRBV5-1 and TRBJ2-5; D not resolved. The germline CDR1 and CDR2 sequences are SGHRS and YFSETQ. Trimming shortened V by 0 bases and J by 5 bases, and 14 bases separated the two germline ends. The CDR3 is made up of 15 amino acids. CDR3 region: CASSLGQARQETQYF. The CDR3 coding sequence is TGCGCCAGCAGCTTGGGCCAGGCCCGTCAGGAGACCCAGTACTTC.

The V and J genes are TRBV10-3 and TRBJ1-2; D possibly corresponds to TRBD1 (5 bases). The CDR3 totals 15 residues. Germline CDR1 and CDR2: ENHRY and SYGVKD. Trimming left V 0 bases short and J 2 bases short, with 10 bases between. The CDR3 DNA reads TGTGCCATCAGTGAGTCGGAGGGGACCAACTATGGCTACACCTTC. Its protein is CAISESEGTNYGYTF.

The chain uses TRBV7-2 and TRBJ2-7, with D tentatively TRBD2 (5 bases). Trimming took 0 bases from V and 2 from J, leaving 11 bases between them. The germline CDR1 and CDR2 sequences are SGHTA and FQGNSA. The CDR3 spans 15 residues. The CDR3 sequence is CASSLAPDGTYEQYF. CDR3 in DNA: TGTGCCAGCAGCTTAGCCCCCGACGGGACCTACGAGCAGTACTTC.

In DNA form, the CDR3 reads TGTGCCAGTATGAGGTACGCGGCTTACAATGAGCAGTTCTTC. As protein: CASMRYAAYNEQFF. V gene TRBV6-5 combines with J gene TRBJ2-1; no clear D gene. The germline V gene encodes CDR1 MNHEY and CDR2 SVGAGI. Trimming removed 9 bases at V and 4 bases at J, with 16 bases between. The CDR3 sequence is 14 residues long.

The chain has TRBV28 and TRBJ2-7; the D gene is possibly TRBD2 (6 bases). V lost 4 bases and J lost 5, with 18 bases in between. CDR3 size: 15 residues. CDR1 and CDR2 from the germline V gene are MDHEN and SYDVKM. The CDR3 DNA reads TGTGCCAGCAGTTGGCCGGGAGTGTTAGGGAACGAGCAGTACTTC. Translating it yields CASSWPGVLGNEQYF.

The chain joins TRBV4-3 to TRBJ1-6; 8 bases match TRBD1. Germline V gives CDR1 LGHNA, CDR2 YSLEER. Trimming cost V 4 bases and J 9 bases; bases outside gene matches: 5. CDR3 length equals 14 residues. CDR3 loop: CASSRGQGTSPLHF. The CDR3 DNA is TGCGCCAGCAGCCGCGGACAGGGCACTTCACCCCTCCACTTT.

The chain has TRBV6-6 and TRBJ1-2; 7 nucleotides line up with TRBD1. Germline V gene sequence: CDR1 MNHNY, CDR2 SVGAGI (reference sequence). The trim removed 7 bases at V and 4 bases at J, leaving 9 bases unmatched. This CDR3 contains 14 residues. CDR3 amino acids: CASIQGVQTYGYTF. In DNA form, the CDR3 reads TGTGCCAGCATCCAGGGGGTACAGACCTATGGCTACACCTTC.

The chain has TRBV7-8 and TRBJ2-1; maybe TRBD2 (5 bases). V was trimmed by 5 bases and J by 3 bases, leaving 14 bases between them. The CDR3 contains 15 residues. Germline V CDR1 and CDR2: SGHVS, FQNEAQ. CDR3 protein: CASSRRTPGYNEQFF. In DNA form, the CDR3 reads TGTGCCAGCAGCCGTCGGACTCCCGGCTACAATGAGCAGTTCTTC. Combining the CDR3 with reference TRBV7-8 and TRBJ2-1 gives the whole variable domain GAGVSQSPRYKVAKRGQDVALRCDPISGHVSLFWYQQALGQGPEFLTYFQNEAQLDKSGLPSDRFFAERPEGSVSTLKIQRTQQEDSAVYLCASSRRTPGYNEQFFGPGTRLTVL.

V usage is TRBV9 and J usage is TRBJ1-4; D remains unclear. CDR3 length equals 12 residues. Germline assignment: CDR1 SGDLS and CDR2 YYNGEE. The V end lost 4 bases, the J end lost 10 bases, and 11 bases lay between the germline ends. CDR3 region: CASSLDSGKLFF. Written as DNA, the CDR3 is TGTGCCAGCAGCCTGGACTCGGGAAAACTGTTTTTT.

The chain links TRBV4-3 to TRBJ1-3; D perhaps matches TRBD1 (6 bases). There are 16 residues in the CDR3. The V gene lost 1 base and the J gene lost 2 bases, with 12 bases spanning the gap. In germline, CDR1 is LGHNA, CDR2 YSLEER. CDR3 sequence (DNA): TGCGCCAGCAGCCAAGTACACTGGGGGCCTGGAAACACCATATATTTT. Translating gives CASSQVHWGPGNTIYF.

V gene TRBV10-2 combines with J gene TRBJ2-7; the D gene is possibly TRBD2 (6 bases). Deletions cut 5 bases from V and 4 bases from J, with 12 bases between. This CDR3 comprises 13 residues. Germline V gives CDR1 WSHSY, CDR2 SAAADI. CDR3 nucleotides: TGCGCCAGCAGTCTGGGGCTAGCGTACGAGCAGTACTTC. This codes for CASSLGLAYEQYF.

Here the CDR3 DNA reads TGTGCCAGCAGCTTTACCGGACAGGGAGGTGAAAAACTGTTTTTT. Amino acid sequence: CASSFTGQGGEKLFF. The rearrangement links TRBV7-6 to TRBJ1-4, with 8 positions matching TRBD1. V was pared by 3 bases and J by 7 bases, with 7 bases of the junction left unmatched. Germline V gives CDR1 SGHVS, CDR2 FNYEAQ. The CDR3 length is 15 residues.

The CDR3 sequence: CASSFVRAELTEAFF. DNA for the CDR3: TGTGCCAGCAGCTTCGTCAGGGCGGAACTGACTGAAGCTTTCTTT. This chain joins TRBV7-9 and TRBJ1-1, with D possibly matching TRBD1 (5 bases). The length of the CDR3 is 15 residues. CDR1 and CDR2 (germline): SEHNR, FQNEAQ (reference sequence). Deletions cut 3 bases from V and 5 bases from J, with 16 bases between.

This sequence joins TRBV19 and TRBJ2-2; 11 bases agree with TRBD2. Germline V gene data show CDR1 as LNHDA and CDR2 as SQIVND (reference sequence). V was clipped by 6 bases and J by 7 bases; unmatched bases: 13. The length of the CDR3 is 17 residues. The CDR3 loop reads CASSDLLAGVGNGELFF. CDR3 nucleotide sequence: TGTGCCAGTAGCGACCTACTAGCGGGAGTCGGCAACGGGGAGCTGTTTTTT.

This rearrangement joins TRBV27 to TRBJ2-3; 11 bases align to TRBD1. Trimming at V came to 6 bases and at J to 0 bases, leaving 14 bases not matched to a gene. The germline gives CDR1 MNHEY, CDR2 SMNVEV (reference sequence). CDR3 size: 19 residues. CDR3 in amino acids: CASRGAWDRGGTSTDTQYF. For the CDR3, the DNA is TGTGCCAGCAGAGGTGCCTGGGACAGGGGGGGAACTAGCACAGATACGCAGTATTTT.

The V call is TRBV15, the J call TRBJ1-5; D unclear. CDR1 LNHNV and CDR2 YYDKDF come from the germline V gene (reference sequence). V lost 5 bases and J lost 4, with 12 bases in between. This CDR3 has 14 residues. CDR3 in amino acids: CATSSEGGNQPQHF. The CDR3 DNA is TGTGCCACCAGCTCCGAGGGCGGGAATCAGCCCCAGCATTTT.